Listed below are T cell receptor beta chains from one sample, sequenced in a study of regulatory T cells in long-lasting Graves disease. MiXCR, run by TCRdb on the multiplex PCR reads, gives a single entry per CDR3 protein. This table holds 500,000 to 800,000 distinct CDR3 sequences, about 32% found once. Here the sequenced sample was peripheral blood mononuclear cells (PBMCs), taken when the disease was refractory, from a patient treated with antithyroid drugs. The receptors originated from a female donor with Graves disease. CDR3s include the opening cysteine and the closing phenylalanine or tryptophan. The D gene is left open where the match is weak. Clone size is given for some rows only: seen once, a few or many times, or a class if the clone is expanded.

j_call,clone_size,d_call,v_call,cdr3_aa,cdr3_nt
TRBJ2-7,once,TRBD1,TRBV27,CATRQGANEQYF,TGTGCCACCAGACAGGGGGCTAATGAGCAGTACTTC
TRBJ1-2,many,NA,TRBV28,CASRPPADVLGYTF,TGTGCCAGCAGGCCCCCTGCCGACGTCTTGGGCTACACCTTC
TRBJ1-3,few,NA,TRBV28,CASSLGTSVSGNTIYF,TGTGCCAGCAGTTTAGGCACCTCTGTCTCTGGAAACACCATATATTTT
TRBJ1-1,NA,TRBD1,TRBV18,CASSGQGDSTEAFF,TGTGCCAGCTCAGGACAGGGGGACAGCACTGAAGCTTTCTTT
TRBJ2-7,few,NA,TRBV11-2,CASTQAGVEQYF,TGTGCCAGCACCCAGGCAGGGGTCGAGCAGTACTTC
TRBJ2-7,few,TRBD2,TRBV10-3,CAISDLAGREQYF,TGTGCCATCAGTGATCTAGCGGGCCGCGAGCAGTACTTC
TRBJ2-1,few,NA,TRBV6-1,CASSQDLARYNEQFF,TGTGCCAGCAGTCAAGACCTAGCGCGTTACAATGAGCAGTTCTTC
TRBJ2-4,NA,NA,TRBV10-3,CAISEPLSNIQYF,TGTGCCATCAGTGAGCCGTTAAGCAACATTCAGTACTTC
TRBJ1-3,few,NA,TRBV12-3/TRBV12-4,CASFRGNTIYF,TGTGCCAGCTTTCGGGGAAACACCATATATTTT
TRBJ2-5,NA,NA,TRBV5-6,CASSPIGAQETQYF,TGTGCCAGCAGCCCTATCGGGGCCCAAGAGACCCAGTACTTC
TRBJ1-5,NA,NA,TRBV28,CASSQTGTNQPQHF,TGTGCCAGCAGCCAAACAGGGACCAATCAGCCCCAGCATTTT
TRBJ2-3,NA,NA,TRBV12-3/TRBV12-4,CASSWGSTQYF,TGTGCCAGCAGTTGGGGGAGCACGCAGTATTTT
TRBJ1-4,many,NA,TRBV28,CASRTRRDNEKLFF,TGTGCCAGCAGAACGAGAAGGGATAATGAAAAACTGTTTTTT
TRBJ2-7,NA,TRBD2,TRBV14,CASRASSGSYEQYF,TGTGCCAGCAGGGCGAGTAGCGGGTCCTACGAGCAGTACTTC
TRBJ2-5,NA,TRBD1,TRBV19,CASSTGQGALKETQYF,TGTGCCAGTAGTACCGGACAGGGGGCATTAAAAGAGACCCAGTACTTC
TRBJ2-5,few,NA,TRBV20-1,CSATFLRRREEETQYF,TGCAGTGCTACTTTTTTACGTCGCAGGGAAGAAGAGACCCAGTACTTC
TRBJ2-5,NA,NA,TRBV20-1,CSARKDETSKETQYF,TGCAGTGCTAGGAAGGACGAGACAAGCAAAGAGACCCAGTACTTC
TRBJ1-6,few,NA,TRBV19,CASSTGTFNSPLHF,TGTGCCAGTAGTACCGGGACATTTAATTCACCCCTCCACTTT
TRBJ1-2,many,NA,TRBV6-1,CASSAKPNYGYTF,TGTGCCAGCAGTGCAAAACCTAACTATGGCTACACCTTC
TRBJ2-4,once,TRBD1,TRBV10-3,CASSEAWTGDTKNIQYF,TGTGCCAGCAGTGAAGCATGGACAGGGGATACCAAAAACATTCAGTACTTC
TRBJ1-5,few,NA,TRBV19,CASSIGWGGAGNQPQHF,TGTGCCAGTAGTATAGGTTGGGGGGGGGCAGGCAATCAGCCCCAGCATTTT
TRBJ2-1,NA,TRBD2,TRBV27,CASSSAGVNEQFF,TGTGCCAGCAGTAGCGCGGGAGTTAATGAGCAGTTCTTC
TRBJ1-1,few,NA,TRBV12-3/TRBV12-4,CASSFAPSVGTEAFF,TGTGCCAGCAGTTTCGCCCCTAGTGTTGGCACTGAAGCTTTCTTT
TRBJ2-2,NA,NA,TRBV11-3,CASSSRWDNPDGELFF,TGTGCCAGCAGCTCTCGATGGGACAACCCTGACGGGGAGCTGTTTTTT
TRBJ2-2,NA,TRBD2,TRBV9,CASSATSGSTGELFF,TGTGCCAGCAGCGCGACTAGCGGGAGCACCGGGGAGCTGTTTTTT
TRBJ1-2,NA,TRBD1,TRBV12-3/TRBV12-4,CASSFSGGGGYTF,TGTGCCAGCAGTTTCTCAGGGGGCGGAGGCTACACCTTC
TRBJ1-1,NA,NA,TRBV12-3/TRBV12-4,CASNNRHTEAFF,TGTGCCAGCAATAACCGGCACACTGAAGCTTTCTTT
TRBJ1-2,NA,TRBD1,TRBV30,CAWREDRVFGYTF,TGTGCCTGGAGAGAAGACAGGGTCTTCGGCTACACCTTC
TRBJ1-1,NA,TRBD1,TRBV12-5,CASGYRDREYTEAFF,TGTGCTAGTGGTTACCGGGACAGGGAGTACACTGAAGCTTTCTTT
TRBJ1-2,NA,TRBD1,TRBV19,CASSIDGFGQDGYTF,TGTGCCAGTAGTATAGATGGGTTCGGACAGGATGGCTACACCTTC
TRBJ2-1,NA,TRBD2,TRBV13,CASSPPSGSGNEQFF,TGTGCCAGCAGCCCCCCCAGCGGGAGTGGAAATGAGCAGTTCTTC
TRBJ2-7,NA,TRBD2,TRBV5-1,CASSSPRASGILEQYF,TGCGCCAGCAGCTCCCCCCGAGCTAGCGGGATTTTAGAGCAGTACTTC
TRBJ1-5,NA,NA,TRBV19,CASSWRNQPQHF,TGTGCCAGTAGTTGGCGGAATCAGCCCCAGCATTTT
TRBJ1-1,NA,NA,TRBV6-5,CASSYSDSYSNTEAFF,TGTGCCAGCAGTTACTCCGATTCATATTCGAACACTGAAGCTTTCTTT
TRBJ1-5,NA,NA,TRBV20-1,CSAQRDTAPYSNQPQHF,TGCAGTGCCCAACGGGACACCGCCCCTTATAGCAATCAGCCCCAGCATTTT
TRBJ1-1,few,NA,TRBV6-1,CAGRGPTMNTEAFF,TGTGCCGGCAGAGGACCGACTATGAACACTGAAGCTTTCTTT
TRBJ1-2,few,NA,TRBV7-2,CASSPPGVPNYGYTF,TGTGCCAGCAGCCCCCCCGGTGTACCTAACTATGGCTACACCTTC
TRBJ1-2,few,TRBD1,TRBV19,CASTSGTGADFYGYTF,TGTGCCAGTACCTCGGGGACAGGGGCCGATTTCTATGGCTACACCTTC
TRBJ1-6,many,NA,TRBV27,CASNTQGLGNSPLHF,TGTGCCAGCAACACACAGGGATTGGGGAATTCACCCCTCCACTTT
TRBJ1-4,few,NA,TRBV11-2,CASSFSGGSEKLFF,TGTGCCAGCAGCTTTTCGGGAGGAAGTGAAAAACTGTTTTTT
TRBJ2-5,NA,TRBD1,TRBV10-3,CAISEGDRPYDGQYF,TGTGCCATCAGTGAGGGGGACAGGCCCTATGATGGCCAGTACTTC
TRBJ2-5,NA,TRBD2,TRBV7-2,CASSPQGLLYQETQYF,TGTGCCAGCAGCCCCCAGGGACTACTGTACCAAGAGACCCAGTACTTC
TRBJ2-7,NA,TRBD2,TRBV9,CASSPRTSGSSYEQYF,TGTGCCAGCAGCCCCCGGACTAGCGGGTCCTCCTACGAGCAGTACTTC
TRBJ1-2,NA,TRBD1,TRBV20-1,CSAKGQGALGYTF,TGCAGTGCTAAGGGTCAGGGGGCTCTTGGCTACACCTTC
TRBJ1-3,few,NA,TRBV28,CASSLYAGTGNTIYF,TGTGCCAGCAGTTTATATGCCGGGACTGGAAACACCATATATTTT
TRBJ1-5,NA,NA,TRBV19,CASRQFYGNQPQHF,TGTGCCAGTAGGCAATTCTACGGCAATCAGCCCCAGCATTTT
TRBJ1-2,NA,NA,TRBV30,CAWSLGANYGYTF,TGTGCCTGGAGTTTGGGGGCTAACTATGGCTACACCTTC
TRBJ1-1,few,NA,TRBV6-1,CASSKMTSRNTEAFF,TGTGCCAGCAGTAAAATGACATCTAGGAACACTGAAGCTTTCTTT
TRBJ1-2,NA,NA,TRBV5-1,CASRNHYDSTYGYTF,TGCGCCAGCAGGAACCACTATGACAGCACCTATGGCTACACCTTC
TRBJ1-5,NA,NA,TRBV27,CASSIPGQPQHF,TGTGCCAGCAGTATACCGGGTCAGCCCCAGCATTTT
TRBJ1-2,NA,NA,TRBV7-9,CASNPRIDGYTF,TGTGCCAGCAACCCCCGCATCGATGGCTACACCTTC
TRBJ1-5,NA,NA,TRBV19,CASSIRVNSNQPQHF,TGTGCCAGTAGTATAAGGGTTAATAGCAATCAGCCCCAGCATTTT
TRBJ2-5,few,TRBD1,TRBV30,CAWSGGQGIQETQYF,TGTGCCTGGAGTGGGGGACAGGGGATCCAAGAGACCCAGTACTTC
TRBJ1-4,NA,TRBD1,TRBV7-2,CASSLMTGGGEKLFF,TGTGCCAGCAGCTTAATGACAGGGGGCGGTGAAAAACTGTTTTTT